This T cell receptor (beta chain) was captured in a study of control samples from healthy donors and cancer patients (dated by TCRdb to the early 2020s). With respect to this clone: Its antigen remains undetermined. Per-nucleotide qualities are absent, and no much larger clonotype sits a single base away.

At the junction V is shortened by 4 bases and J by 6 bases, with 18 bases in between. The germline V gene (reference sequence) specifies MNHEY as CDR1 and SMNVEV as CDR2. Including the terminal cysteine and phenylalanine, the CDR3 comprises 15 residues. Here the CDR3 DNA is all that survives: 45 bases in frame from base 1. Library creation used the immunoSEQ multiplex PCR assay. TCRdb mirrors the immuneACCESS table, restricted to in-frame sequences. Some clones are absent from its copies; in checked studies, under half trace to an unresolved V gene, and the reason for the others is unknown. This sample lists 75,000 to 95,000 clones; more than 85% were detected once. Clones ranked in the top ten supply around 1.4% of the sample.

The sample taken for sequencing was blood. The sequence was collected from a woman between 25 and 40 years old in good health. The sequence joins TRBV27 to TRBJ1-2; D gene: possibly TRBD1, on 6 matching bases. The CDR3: CASSSYPTDSNGYTF. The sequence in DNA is TGTGCCAGCAGTTCTTATCCGACGGACAGTAATGGCTACACCTTC.